These 17 T cell receptor beta chains share one sample of origin, sequenced in a study of human T cells and chemical hapten exposure (dated by TCRdb to the early 2020s). The time point tag for this specimen amounts to: patch test 3, about 24 weeks after DPC sensitization. This specimen's treatment or condition label, per the study, means: therapeutic diphenylcyclopropenone sensitization with weekly scalp DPC. The library was generated by RACE. TCRdb shows the sequencer as NextSeq 500. Through fastp at Q25 and MiXCR, TCRdb rebuilt clones from the public reads, retaining in-frame beta chains. Here each entry gathers all rows of one CDR3 protein and keeps the most common genes and DNA. This sample gives 99,000 or so distinct CDR3 sequences in total; nearly 35% of them show up just once. Approximately 3% of the sample lies in the top ten. The starting material was whole blood, obtained in connection with sensitization to the hapten diphenylcyclopropenone (DPC). These receptor sequences come from a man between 40 and 49 years old with alopecia areata. Some clones in this sample may be carry-over from other donors' samples.

This clonotype has just a few counts. The V and J genes are TRBV6-6 and TRBJ2-5, with 8 bases fitting TRBD1. The CDR3 is 16 amino acids. Germline V gene data show CDR1 as MNHNY and CDR2 as SVGAGI (reference sequence). V was pared by 2 bases and J by 1 base, with 6 bases of the junction left unmatched. The CDR3 loop reads CASSYTWTGLQETQYF. The CDR3 coding sequence is TGTGCCAGCAGTTACACCTGGACAGGGCTCCAAGAGACCCAGTACTTC.

V and J are TRBV6-9 and TRBJ2-3; no reliable D call. The germline V and J ends were trimmed by 0 bases and 2 bases, with 18 bases remaining between them. CDR1 and CDR2 (germline): MNHGY, SVAAGI. The length of the CDR3 is 18 residues. The CDR3 reads CASSYSPLELSFTDTQYF. The CDR3 region has the DNA TGTGCCAGCAGTTATTCGCCGCTCGAGCTGTCGTTCACAGATACGCAGTATTTT.

The chain links TRBV20-1 to TRBJ2-5; TRBD2 matches 10 bases. Germline V gene sequence: CDR1 DFQATT, CDR2 SNEGSKA (reference sequence). V dropped 7 bases and J dropped 1; count of bases not matched to a gene: 9. The CDR3 covers 15 residues. CDR3 loop: CSGWIAGGSQETQYF. The CDR3 coding sequence is TGCAGTGGGTGGATAGCGGGAGGCTCCCAAGAGACCCAGTACTTC.

The chain couples TRBV9 to TRBJ2-3; D is perhaps TRBD1 or TRBD2 (5 bases each). Trimming removed 0 bases from V and 6 bases from J, with 8 bases in between. Germline V gives CDR1 SGDLS, CDR2 YYNGEE. CDR3 length: 13 amino acids. In nucleotides, the CDR3 is TGTGCCAGCAGCGTAGGAGGGGCGGATACGCAGTATTTT. This gives the protein CASSVGGADTQYF. The variable domain in full, with the rest retrieved from reference TRBV9 and TRBJ2-3, is DSGVTQTPKHLITATGQRVTLRCSPRSGDLSVYWYQQSLDQGLQFLIQYYNGEERAKGNILERFSAQQFPDLHSELNLSSLELGDSALYFCASSVGGADTQYFGPGTRLTVL.

The V call is TRBV28, the J call TRBJ2-3; a possible D gene is TRBD1 (5 bases). The CDR3 consists of 15 residues. V dropped 2 bases and J dropped 7 bases, with 16 bases sitting between them. Germline-derived CDR1 and CDR2 are MDHEN and SYDVKM. The CDR3 is CASSLAGAVVHTQYF. The CDR3 region has the DNA TGTGCCAGCAGTTTAGCTGGGGCCGTGGTTCATACGCAGTATTTT.

This clonotype is a singleton in its sample. The V and J genes are TRBV13 and TRBJ2-1; 11 bases are shared with TRBD2. This CDR3 has 18 residues. Looked up from germline, CDR1 is PRHDT and CDR2 is FYEKMQ (reference sequence). V trimming: 0 bases; J trimming: 8 bases; junction bases outside the gene matches: 12. The CDR3 protein is CASSLGLEPSGRSHEQFF. The CDR3 coding sequence is TGTGCCAGCAGCTTAGGCCTCGAGCCTAGCGGGAGGTCCCATGAGCAGTTCTTC.

The chain uses TRBV12-3 or TRBV12-4 and TRBJ2-7; TRBD2 might be the D (6 bases). With 6 bases removed from V and 6 bases from J, the gap between germline ends came to 18 bases. This CDR3 region has 14 residues. CDR3 residues: CASRPPGGAGEQYF. For the CDR3, the DNA is TGTGCCAGCAGACCCCCCGGGGGAGCAGGCGAGCAGTACTTC.

V and J are TRBV20-1 and TRBJ2-1, with a possible D match to TRBD1 (5 bases). In germline, CDR1 is DFQATT, CDR2 SNEGSKA (reference sequence). This CDR3 comprises 14 residues. V was trimmed by 3 bases and J by 6 bases, leaving 15 bases between them. CDR3 DNA: TGCAGTGCTAGTCCGAATTCCAGGGCCAATGAGCAGTTCTTC. It encodes CSASPNSRANEQFF.

The chain combines TRBV19 with TRBJ2-7; 7 bases match TRBD1. The CDR3 has 15 residues. Germline-derived CDR1 and CDR2 are LNHDA and SQIVND (reference sequence). Trimming cost V 0 bases and J 6 bases; bases outside gene matches: 8. The DNA for the CDR3 is TGTGCCAGTAGTATAGAAGAGGGGGCGAGGGCCGAGCAGTACTTC. Its translation: CASSIEEGARAEQYF.

The genes are TRBV6-5 and TRBJ2-7; 10 bases fit TRBD1. CDR3 length equals 16 residues. The germline V gene encodes CDR1 MNHEY and CDR2 SVGAGI. The ends lost 0 bases at V and 6 bases at J; junction bases unmatched: 8. CDR3 region: CASSYSTPGQGFEQYF. The CDR3, as DNA: TGTGCCAGCAGTTACTCAACACCGGGACAGGGGTTCGAGCAGTACTTC.

V is TRBV6-5 and J is TRBJ2-2; unclear D gene. The CDR3 contains 17 residues. CDR1 is MNHEY, CDR2 SVGAGI, per germline. The V end was cut by 0 bases, the J end by 1 base, with 12 bases between. The CDR3 nucleotides read TGTGCCAGCAGTTACTCCCTGGACGGTCAGAACACCGGGGAGCTGTTTTTT. Its protein product is CASSYSLDGQNTGELFF.

The chain employs TRBV29-1 and TRBJ2-2, with D maybe TRBD2 (5 bases). CDR3 length: 13 amino acids. Trimming took off 8 bases at V and 1 base at J, with 11 bases between the two ends. Germline CDR1 is SQVTM and CDR2 is ANQGSEA. Written as DNA, the CDR3 is TGCAGCCCCCGTGAGGGGAACACCGGGGAGCTGTTTTTT. This translates into CSPREGNTGELFF.

V and J are TRBV6-6 and TRBJ1-5; 7 bases align to TRBD1. Germline lookup yields CDR1 MNHNY and CDR2 SVGAGI (reference sequence). V trimming: 2 bases; J trimming: 7 bases; junction bases outside the gene matches: 5. The CDR3 is 14 residues long. CDR3: CASSYDRDNQPQHF. CDR3 nucleotides: TGTGCCAGCAGTTACGACAGGGATAACCAGCCCCAGCATTTT.

This chain uses TRBV14 with TRBJ2-7; D is perhaps TRBD1 (6 bases). V gave up 6 bases and J gave up 2 bases, with 14 bases separating them. Germline V lookup: CDR1 SGHDN, CDR2 FVKESK. The CDR3 runs 14 residues. The CDR3 here is CASRPRDTTYEQYF. The DNA for the CDR3 is TGTGCCAGCAGACCCCGGGACACAACCTACGAGCAGTACTTC.

The sample holds a few counts of this clonotype. This chain joins TRBV29-1 and TRBJ2-2; 7 bases align to TRBD2. Per the germline V gene, CDR1 is SQVTM and CDR2 is ANQGSEA. The CDR3 covers 14 residues. With 4 bases clipped from V and 2 bases from J, the junction kept 4 bases outside the gene matches. The CDR3 spells CSVARDYNTGELFF. Written as DNA, the CDR3 is TGCAGCGTTGCGCGGGACTACAACACCGGGGAGCTGTTTTTT.

The chain recombines TRBV29-1 with TRBJ2-3, with D unclear. Germline lookup yields CDR1 SQVTM and CDR2 ANQGSEA. The CDR3 loop spans 15 amino acids. Trimming left V 5 bases short and J 0 bases short, with 15 bases between. This chain's CDR3 is CSVRRKRTSTDTQYF. Here the CDR3 DNA reads TGCAGCGTTCGCCGAAAGCGAACTAGCACAGATACGCAGTATTTT.

The rearrangement links TRBV7-3 to TRBJ1-1; possibly TRBD1 for D (5 bases). Trimming cost V 0 bases and J 7 bases, with 12 bases left between them. Germline V gene sequence: CDR1 SGHTA, CDR2 FQGTGA. There are 14 residues in the CDR3. The CDR3 DNA is TGTGCCAGCAGCTTAACTGGCGCGGGGGGTGAAGCTTTCTTT. Protein sequence: CASSLTGAGGEAFF.